The entry that follows covers one T cell receptor (beta chain) sequence. This specimen belongs to a study of memory CD4+ T cells and cytomegalovirus serostatus. Repertoires were generated with immunoSEQ multiplex PCR, while TCRdb's copy carries only in-frame clones and drops some. Here the sample spans approximately 63,000 clones, around three quarters being singletons. The sort gate was single viable CD3+CD4+CD8-CD45RO+ cells for memory CD4+ T cells. V lost 7 bases and J 7 bases, leaving 16 bases between the germline ends. Germline CDR1 LNHDA, CDR2 SQIVND (reference sequence). This CDR3 comprises 14 residues.

The chain combines TRBV19 with TRBJ1-4; D call uncertain. The source of this sequence is an adult in good health and CMV-seronegative. Some clones in this sample may be carry-over from other donors' samples. What was sequenced was memory CD4+ T cells from blood. DNA for the CDR3: TGTGCCAGTACCACCGGGAGGTCAGGTGAAAAACTGTTTTTT. Residues: CASTTGRSGEKLFF.